The 3 T cell receptor beta chains listed next were all sequenced from one sample in a study of T cell repertoires in cytomegalovirus infection. TCRdb called the reads again in MiXCR, with one record for every CDR3 protein. Of about 240,000 distinct CDR3 sequences in the sample, 5% to 8.5% were seen once. The sample was PBMCs. These receptors all come from a human donor in good health (CMV status not recorded). Some clones in this sample may be carry-over from other donors' samples.

This clonotype was seen repeatedly, ten times or more. This rearrangement joins TRBV6-2 or TRBV6-3 to TRBJ2-4; a possible D gene is TRBD1 (6 bases). The CDR3 consists of 13 residues. The ends were cut back, 2 bases at V and 10 bases at J, with 12 bases in the middle. CDR1 is MNHEY, CDR2 SVGEGT, per germline. The CDR3 region is CASSYGTTTIQYF. In nucleotides, the CDR3 is TGTGCCAGCAGTTACGGGACAACGACGATTCAGTACTTC.

The chain joins TRBV20-1 to TRBJ1-6, with D perhaps matching TRBD1 (6 bases). V was shortened by 6 bases and J by 10 bases, with 16 bases between the two germline ends. There are 13 residues in the CDR3. Per germline, CDR1 DFQATT and CDR2 SNEGSKA (reference sequence). CDR3 sequence: CSAPGQPTSPLHF. The DNA for the CDR3 is TGCAGTGCCCCTGGACAGCCCACGTCACCCCTCCACTTT.

At least ten counts were recorded for this clonotype. This chain uses TRBV7-3 with TRBJ2-2, with 7 nucleotides matching TRBD2. Germline lookup yields CDR1 SGHTA and CDR2 FQGTGA. CDR3 length: 16 residues. Trimming removed 5 bases from V and 2 bases from J; junction bases left unmatched: 8. The CDR3 bases are TGTGCCAGCAGCCCCTGGGGAGGGCAAAACACCGGGGAGCTGTTTTTT. Amino acid sequence: CASSPWGGQNTGELFF.